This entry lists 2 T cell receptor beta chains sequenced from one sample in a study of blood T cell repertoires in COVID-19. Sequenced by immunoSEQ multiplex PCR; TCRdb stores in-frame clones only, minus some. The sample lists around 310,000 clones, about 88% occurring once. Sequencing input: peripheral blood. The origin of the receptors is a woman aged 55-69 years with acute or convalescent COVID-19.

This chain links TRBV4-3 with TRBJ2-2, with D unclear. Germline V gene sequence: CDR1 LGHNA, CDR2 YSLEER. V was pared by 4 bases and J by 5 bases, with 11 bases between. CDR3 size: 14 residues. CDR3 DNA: TGCGCCAGCAGCCGCGAAGGCGGAACCGGGGAGCTGTTTTTT. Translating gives CASSREGGTGELFF.

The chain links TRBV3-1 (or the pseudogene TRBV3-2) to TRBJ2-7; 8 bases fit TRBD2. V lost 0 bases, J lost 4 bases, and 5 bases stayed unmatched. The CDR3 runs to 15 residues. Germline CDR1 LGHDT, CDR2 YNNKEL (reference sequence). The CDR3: CASSQDSGGTYEQYF. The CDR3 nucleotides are TGTGCCAGCAGCCAAGACAGCGGGGGAACATACGAGCAGTACTTC.